Following are 11 T cell receptor beta chains from one sample sequenced in a study of T cell repertoires in cytomegalovirus infection. Their specific antigens are unknown. Each CDR3 protein is one row after TCRdb ran MiXCR on the reads. The table shows about 78,000 distinct CDR3 sequences, with about 40% occurring only once. The specimen comprised CD8+ T cells from cultured PBMCs, sampled from culture after CMV antigen stimulation. The receptors were sampled from a human donor in good health (CMV status not recorded). Some clones in this sample may be carry-over from other donors' samples.

Only a few counts were recorded for this clonotype. The chain recombines TRBV5-4 with TRBJ2-3, with TRBD2 as a possible D gene (6 bases). In germline, CDR1 is SGHNT, CDR2 YYREEE (reference sequence). Trimming took 6 bases from V and 0 from J, leaving 23 bases between them. This CDR3 has 18 amino acids. DNA of the CDR3: TGTGCCAGCACCGCGACTATCCTCGCGGGAACTAGCACAGATACGCAGTATTTT. Encoded protein: CASTATILAGTSTDTQYF.

Only a few counts were recorded for this clonotype. The chain has TRBV6-8 and TRBJ1-1; 11 bases are shared with TRBD1. Per germline, CDR1 MNHGY and CDR2 SAAAGT. The CDR3 spans 17 residues. After removal of 2 bases from V and 5 bases from J, the junction contained 10 bases not matched to a gene. DNA for the CDR3: TGTGCCAGCAGTTACCTACTAGCCGGGACAGGGGGTACTGAAGCTTTCTTT. This codes for CASSYLLAGTGGTEAFF.

The chain is built from TRBV7-9 and TRBJ1-2; 8 positions match TRBD1. The V segment lost 1 base and the J segment 4 bases; nucleotides outside the gene matches: 5. This CDR3 contains 15 residues. Per germline, CDR1 SEHNR and CDR2 FQNEAQ (reference sequence). The CDR3 DNA reads as TGTGCCAGCAGCTTAGTCCAGGGGGCAGGCTATGGCTACACCTTC. Translation: CASSLVQGAGYGYTF.

The table lists this clonotype with a count of one. This chain joins TRBV5-1 and TRBJ1-2, with D perhaps TRBD1 (5 bases). The CDR3 is 17 amino acids. Germline V gene sequence: CDR1 SGHRS, CDR2 YFSETQ. The ends were cut back, 4 bases at V and 4 bases at J, with 23 bases in the middle. The CDR3 region has the DNA TGCGCCAGCAGCGTCGACAGAATTTTCTCCTCGGCCTATGGCTACACCTTC. Translation gives CASSVDRIFSSAYGYTF.

This clonotype has just a few counts. The rearrangement links TRBV6-1 to TRBJ1-5; D ambiguous. This CDR3 has 13 residues. Germline V gene sequence: CDR1 MNHNS, CDR2 SASEGT. V was cut by 5 bases and J by 7 bases, with 12 bases left in between. The CDR3 region is CASSNGWRQPQHF. CDR3 DNA: TGTGCCAGCAGTAACGGATGGCGGCAGCCCCAGCATTTT.

V is TRBV7-9 and J is TRBJ2-1, with D unresolved. CDR1 SEHNR and CDR2 FQNEAQ come from the germline V gene (reference sequence). V lost 8 bases, J lost 4 bases, and 6 bases lay in between. CDR3 length equals 11 residues. CDR3 DNA sequence: TGTGCCAGCGGTTTATACAATGAGCAGTTCTTC. It is translated as CASGLYNEQFF.

The chain links TRBV19 to TRBJ1-2, with D perhaps TRBD1 (5 bases). There are 15 residues in the CDR3. Germline V gene lookup returns CDR1 LNHDA and CDR2 SQIVND (reference sequence). V was cut by 4 bases and J by 6 bases, with 18 bases left in between. CDR3: CASSTTPPGMDGYTF. CDR3 nucleotide sequence: TGTGCCAGTAGTACCACCCCTCCAGGGATGGATGGCTACACCTTC.

The chain joins TRBV7-9 to TRBJ2-7; D unresolved. Germline V gives CDR1 SEHNR, CDR2 FQNEAQ (reference sequence). With 0 bases removed from V and 5 bases from J, the gap between germline ends came to 11 bases. The CDR3 is made up of 14 amino acids. CDR3 amino acids: CASSLAPDPDEQYF. For the CDR3, the DNA is TGTGCCAGCAGCTTAGCGCCAGATCCTGACGAGCAGTACTTC.

The V gene is TRBV6-6, the J gene TRBJ2-1; no clear D. The CDR3 sequence is 15 residues long. The V end was cut by 6 bases, the J end by 0 bases, with 12 bases between. CDR1 is MNHNY and CDR2 is SVGAGI in the germline V gene (reference sequence). As DNA, the CDR3 is TGTGCCAGCAGCCCCTTTCTGAGCTCCTACAATGAGCAGTTCTTC. Translating gives CASSPFLSSYNEQFF.

The CDR3 region is CASRRWAGGRTDTQYF. The CDR3 DNA reads TGTGCCAGCCGTAGGTGGGCAGGGGGCAGAACAGATACGCAGTATTTT. The chain is built from TRBV19 and TRBJ2-3; 8 positions agree with TRBD1. V lost 9 bases, J lost 3 bases, and 14 bases stayed unmatched. The CDR3 has 16 amino acids. Germline lookup yields CDR1 LNHDA and CDR2 SQIVND (reference sequence).

The J gene is TRBJ1-5, the V gene TRBV7-6, with a tentative D call TRBD1 (5 bases). This CDR3 comprises 18 residues. Germline CDR1 is SGHVS and CDR2 is FNYEAQ. Trimming removed 0 bases from V and 0 bases from J, with 15 bases in between. Here the CDR3 reads CASSLAPDSGNSNQPQHF. In DNA, the CDR3 is TGTGCCAGCAGCTTAGCCCCTGACAGCGGCAATAGCAATCAGCCCCAGCATTTT. The full variable domain, its missing parts supplied by reference TRBV7-6 and TRBJ1-5, is GAGVSQSPRYKVTKRGQDVALRCDPISGHVSLYWYRQALGQGPEFLTYFNYEAQQDKSGLPNDRFSAERPEGSISTLTIQRTEQRDSAMYRCASSLAPDSGNSNQPQHFGDGTRLSIL.